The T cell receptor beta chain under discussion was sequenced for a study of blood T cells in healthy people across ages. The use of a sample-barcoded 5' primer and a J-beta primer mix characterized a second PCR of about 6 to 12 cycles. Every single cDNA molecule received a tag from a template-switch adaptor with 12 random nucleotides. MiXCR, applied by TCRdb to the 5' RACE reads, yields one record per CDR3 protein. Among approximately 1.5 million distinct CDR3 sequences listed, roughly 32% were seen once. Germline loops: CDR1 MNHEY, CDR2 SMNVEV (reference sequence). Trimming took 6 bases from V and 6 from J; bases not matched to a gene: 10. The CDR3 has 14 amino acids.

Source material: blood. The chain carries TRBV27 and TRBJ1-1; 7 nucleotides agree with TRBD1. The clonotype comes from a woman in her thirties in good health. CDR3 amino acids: CASSKGQLISEAFF. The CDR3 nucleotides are TGTGCCAGCAGCAAGGGACAGCTTATCTCTGAAGCTTTCTTT.